These T cell receptor beta chains were read from a single sample in a study of cytomegalovirus exposure and HLA in healthy donors. Profiling relied on immunoSEQ multiplex PCR, and the TCRdb table lists in-frame clones only, not all of them. The sample yields 200,000 to 250,000 clones, roughly 84% seen once. Sequencing was done on a sample of PBMCs. These receptor sequences come from a woman under 30 in good health and CMV-seropositive. The CDR3 runs from the conserved cysteine through the conserved F or W. The D gene is left open where the match is weak. Only part of the rows carry a size: once, few, many, or a class if the clone is expanded.

j_call clone_size v_call d_call cdr3_length cdr3_nt cdr3_aa
TRBJ2-2 once TRBV27 NA 14 TGTGCCAGCAGTTTGGACAGCTACACCGGGGAGCTGTTTTTT CASSLDSYTGELFF
TRBJ2-3 NA TRBV2 NA 13 TGTGCCAGCAAGAGGAATCGAGAAGATACGCAGTATTTT CASKRNREDTQYF
TRBJ2-7 NA TRBV4-1 NA 15 TGCGCCAGCAGCCCTACCACCCAGGGCGGGAACGAGCAGTACTTC CASSPTTQGGNEQYF
TRBJ2-7 NA TRBV7-3 TRBD1 14 TGTGCCAGCAGTGCCGGGACAGGGGACTACGAGCAGTACTTC CASSAGTGDYEQYF
TRBJ2-7 NA TRBV27 TRBD2 16 TGTGCCAGCAGTTTATCTAGGCTAGCGGGGGTCTACGAGCAGTACTTC CASSLSRLAGVYEQYF
TRBJ2-1 NA TRBV18 TRBD2 16 TGTGCCAGCTCACCAAGCGGGATAAGCTCCTACAATGAGCAGTTCTTC CASSPSGISSYNEQFF
TRBJ1-4 NA TRBV5-1 TRBD1 14 TGCGCCAGCAGCTCGGGACAGGGCGTGGAAAAACTGTTTTTT CASSSGQGVEKLFF
TRBJ1-3 NA TRBV28 TRBD1 14 TGTGCCAGCAGTAAACAGGGGTCTGGAAACACCATATATTTT CASSKQGSGNTIYF
TRBJ1-1 NA TRBV5-1 NA 15 TGCGCCAGCAGCTTGGAGGCCCCAGAGGACACTGAAGCTTTCTTT CASSLEAPEDTEAFF
TRBJ2-1 NA TRBV5-6 TRBD1 16 TGTGCCAGCAGCGTAATGGACAGGGGGTCCTACAATGAGCAGTTCTTC CASSVMDRGSYNEQFF
TRBJ1-2 NA TRBV15 NA 14 TGTGCCACCAGCAGAGAGAAAGGGGTGGGTGGCTACACCTTC CATSREKGVGGYTF
TRBJ1-2 NA TRBV5-8 NA 15 TGTGCCAGCAGCCGACACAGGGACCGATTCTATGGCTACACCTTC CASSRHRDRFYGYTF
TRBJ1-5 NA TRBV28 TRBD1 15 TGTGCCAGTCGAGCCCTGACAGGGCACAATCAGCCCCAGCATTTT CASRALTGHNQPQHF
TRBJ1-2 once TRBV29-1 NA 15 TGCAGCGCCGTCGTGGGGAGGTTGACTAACTATGGCTACACCTTC CSAVVGRLTNYGYTF
TRBJ2-6 NA TRBV5-1 TRBD1 18 TGCGCCAGCAGCTGGGGGACAGGGTCCGCCTCTGGGGCCAACGTCCTGACTTTC CASSWGTGSASGANVLTF
TRBJ2-5 NA TRBV4-1 NA 14 TGCGCCAGCAGCCGAGGCTTGTACCAAGAGACCCAGTACTTC CASSRGLYQETQYF
TRBJ1-2 once TRBV5-1 NA 12 TGCGCCAGCAGCTTTTCGGGAGCTGGCTACACCTTC CASSFSGAGYTF
TRBJ2-7 NA TRBV29-1 TRBD1 13 TGCAGCGTGGTTACCGGGACAGGGAGCGAGCAGTACTTC CSVVTGTGSEQYF
TRBJ1-2 NA TRBV10-3 TRBD1 13 TGTGCCATCGGGGACAGCGTTAACTATGGCTACACCTTC CAIGDSVNYGYTF
TRBJ1-5 NA TRBV9 NA 15 TGTGCCAGCAGCGTAGGAGGTCATTTCAATCAGCCCCAGCATTTT CASSVGGHFNQPQHF
TRBJ2-3 NA TRBV5-1 NA 14 TGCGCCAGCGGGGACTCGAAAAGCACAGATACGCAGTATTTT CASGDSKSTDTQYF
TRBJ2-7 NA TRBV2 NA 13 TGTGCCAGCCGGACGGAGGGTTCCGACGAGCAGTACTTC CASRTEGSDEQYF
TRBJ2-7 NA TRBV5-1 TRBD1 14 TGCGCCAGCAGCGACCGACAGGGGTTCAACGAGCAGTACTTC CASSDRQGFNEQYF
TRBJ2-7 NA TRBV19 NA 13 TGTGCCAGTTCGATAGGAGGATACTACGAGCAGTACTTC CASSIGGYYEQYF
TRBJ1-2 NA TRBV4-1 NA 15 TGCGCCAGCAGCCAGATTGAGTGGGGGGGCTATGGCTACACCTTC CASSQIEWGGYGYTF
TRBJ2-7 NA TRBV25-1 TRBD2 18 TGTGCCAGCAGTGAAGACCGACTAGCGGGAGACCGAGGTTACGAGCAGTACTTC CASSEDRLAGDRGYEQYF
TRBJ1-2 NA TRBV5-1 NA 14 TGCGCCAGCAGCTCCCAGGGGAGTGGCTATGGCTACACCTTC CASSSQGSGYGYTF
TRBJ2-7 once TRBV28 NA 13 TGTGCCGGAGGGGGCGCGAGTTCCTACGAGCAGTACTTC CAGGGASSYEQYF
TRBJ2-4 NA TRBV5-4 TRBD1 16 TGTGCCAGCAGCCGGGACAGACTCCGAGCCAAAAACATTCAGTACTTC CASSRDRLRAKNIQYF
TRBJ2-2 few TRBV11-2 NA 14 TGTGCCAGCAGCCCTGACAGTTATGGCGGGGAGCTGTTTTTT CASSPDSYGGELFF
TRBJ2-2 NA TRBV2 NA 14 TGTGCCAGCAGTGGTTCGGGTCGTGGCGGGGAGCTGTTTTTT CASSGSGRGGELFF
TRBJ2-5 NA TRBV15 TRBD2 15 TGTGCCACCGTGGGGCTAGCGGGAGTTCAAGAGACCCAGTACTTC CATVGLAGVQETQYF
TRBJ1-2 NA TRBV7-2 NA 13 TGTGCCAGCAGCTTATACAGGGCTGGTGGCTACACCTTC CASSLYRAGGYTF
TRBJ2-7 NA TRBV6-5 TRBD1 14 TGTGCCAGCAGTTGGGGACAGGGGGACTACGAGCAGTACTTC CASSWGQGDYEQYF
TRBJ2-7 NA TRBV21-1 NA 14 TGTGCCAGCACCGACGACAGGGCCAAGAGCGAGCAGTACTTC CASTDDRAKSEQYF
TRBJ2-2 NA TRBV7-3 NA 16 TGTGCCAGCAGCTTAAACCCGGTGCAGAACACCGGGGAGCTGTTTTTT CASSLNPVQNTGELFF